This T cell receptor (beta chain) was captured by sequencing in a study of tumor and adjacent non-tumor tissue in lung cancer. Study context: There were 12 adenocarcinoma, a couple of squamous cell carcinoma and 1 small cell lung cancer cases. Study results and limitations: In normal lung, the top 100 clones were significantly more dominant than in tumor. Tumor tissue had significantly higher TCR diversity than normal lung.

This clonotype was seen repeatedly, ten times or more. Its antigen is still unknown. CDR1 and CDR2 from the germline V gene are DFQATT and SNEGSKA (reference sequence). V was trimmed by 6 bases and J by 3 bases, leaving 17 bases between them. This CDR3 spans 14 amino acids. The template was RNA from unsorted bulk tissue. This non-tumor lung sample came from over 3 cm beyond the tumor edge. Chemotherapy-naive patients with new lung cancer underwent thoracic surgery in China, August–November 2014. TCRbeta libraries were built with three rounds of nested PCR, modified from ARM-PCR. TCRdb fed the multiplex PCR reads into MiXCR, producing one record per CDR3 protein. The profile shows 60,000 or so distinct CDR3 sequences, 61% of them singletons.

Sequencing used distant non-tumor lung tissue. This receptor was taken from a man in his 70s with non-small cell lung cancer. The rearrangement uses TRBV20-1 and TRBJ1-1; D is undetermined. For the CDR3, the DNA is TGCAGTGCCCCCCCACGGGGAAGGGACACTGAAGCTTTCTTT. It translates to CSAPPRGRDTEAFF.